Described below is a single T cell receptor (beta chain) sequence and its context. These data originate in a study of cytomegalovirus exposure and HLA in healthy donors. PCR was performed using 60 Vbeta and 13 Jbeta primers. Profiled with immunoSEQ multiplex PCR; TCRdb holds only in-frame clones, not every one. Here the sample spans 110,000 to 150,000 clones, around 80% being singletons. Germline CDR1 is SGHRS and CDR2 is YFSETQ. The CDR3 spans 13 residues. Trimming took 5 bases from V and 1 from J, leaving 9 bases between them. The sample was PBMCs. This chain connects TRBV5-1 to TRBJ1-1; D remains ambiguous. The source is a man aged 30-40 years in good health and CMV-seronegative. The chain's CDR3 is CASRLYQNTEAFF. The CDR3 DNA sequence: TGCGCCAGCAGGCTATACCAGAACACTGAAGCTTTCTTT.